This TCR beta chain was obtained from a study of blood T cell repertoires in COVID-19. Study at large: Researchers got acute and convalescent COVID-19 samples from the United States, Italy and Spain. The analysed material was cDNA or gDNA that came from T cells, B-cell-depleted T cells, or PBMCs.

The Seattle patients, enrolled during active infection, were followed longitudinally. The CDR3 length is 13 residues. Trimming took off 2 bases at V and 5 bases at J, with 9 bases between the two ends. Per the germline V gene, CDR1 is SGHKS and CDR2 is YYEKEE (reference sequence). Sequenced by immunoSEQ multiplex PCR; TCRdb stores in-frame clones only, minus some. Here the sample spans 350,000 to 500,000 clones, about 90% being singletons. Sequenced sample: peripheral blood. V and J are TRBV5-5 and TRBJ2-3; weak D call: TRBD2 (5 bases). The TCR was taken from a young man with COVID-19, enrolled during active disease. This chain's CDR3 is CASSFQRVDTQYF. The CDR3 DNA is TGTGCCAGCAGCTTTCAGAGGGTAGATACGCAGTATTTT.